Below are 2 T cell receptor beta chains sequenced from a single sample in a study of TIL therapy for anti-PD-1-resistant metastatic lung cancer (dated by TCRdb to the early 2020s). TCR beta CDR3 regions were amplified from genomic DNA by bias-controlled multiplex PCR with the immunoSEQ v3 hsTCRB kit. The source is immuneACCESS, and TCRdb retained only in-frame sequences with V and J called. Part of the clones is not carried over; for the studies checked, unresolved V genes explain less than half of this, and the remainder is unexplained. The sample has about 59,000 clones on record, over 70% of them singletons. Of the sample, about 1.8% falls within the top ten clones. What this sample's time point label stands for: pre-treatment sample, taken before nivolumab and TIL therapy. The sequencing here drew on blood, taken at baseline. Source of these receptors: a person between 25 and 80 years old with non-small cell lung cancer.

This rearrangement joins TRBV2 to TRBJ1-1; perhaps TRBD1 as D (6 bases). Germline V CDR1 and CDR2: SNHLY, FYNNEI. The length of the CDR3 is 12 residues. The V gene lost 6 bases and the J gene lost 10 bases, with 15 bases spanning the gap. CDR3 in amino acids: CASRGGLGGAFF. The DNA of the CDR3 is TGTGCCAGCAGGGGGGGCTTAGGTGGAGCTTTCTTT.

V and J are TRBV11-2 and TRBJ2-7, with TRBD1 matching 10 bases. Trimming at V came to 2 bases and at J to 6 bases, leaving 7 bases not matched to a gene. Germline V gives CDR1 SGHAT, CDR2 FQNNGV. This CDR3 spans 15 amino acids. CDR3 nucleotides: TGTGCCAGCAGCTTAACTCCAGGACAGGGGGTCGAGCAGTACTTC. Translated: CASSLTPGQGVEQYF.